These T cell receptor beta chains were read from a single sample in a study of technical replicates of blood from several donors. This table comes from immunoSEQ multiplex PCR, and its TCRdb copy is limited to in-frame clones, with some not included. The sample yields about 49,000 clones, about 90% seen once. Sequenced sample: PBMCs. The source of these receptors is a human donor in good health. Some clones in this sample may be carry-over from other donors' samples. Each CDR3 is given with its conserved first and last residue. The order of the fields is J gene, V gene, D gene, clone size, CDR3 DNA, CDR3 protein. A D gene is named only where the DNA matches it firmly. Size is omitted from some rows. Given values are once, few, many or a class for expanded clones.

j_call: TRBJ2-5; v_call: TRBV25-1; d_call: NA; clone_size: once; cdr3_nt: TGTGCCAGCAGTGATCGGGGGCGGGGGGAGACCCAGTACTTC; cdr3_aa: CASSDRGRGETQYF
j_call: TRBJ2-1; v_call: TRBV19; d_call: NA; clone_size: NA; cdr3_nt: TGTGCCAGTACTCGGGGGTCCCACAATGAGCAGTTCTTC; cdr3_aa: CASTRGSHNEQFF
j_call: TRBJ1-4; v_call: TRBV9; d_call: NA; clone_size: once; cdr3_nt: TGTGCCAGCAGTCTATCTACGGCTAATGAAAAACTGTTTTTT; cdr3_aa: CASSLSTANEKLFF
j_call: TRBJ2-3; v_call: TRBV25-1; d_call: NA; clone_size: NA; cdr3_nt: TGTGCCAGCAGTCGGACAGCTTGGGCAGATACGCAGTATTTT; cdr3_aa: CASSRTAWADTQYF
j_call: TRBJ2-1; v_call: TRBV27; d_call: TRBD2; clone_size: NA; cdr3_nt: TGTGCCAGCAGTTTAAGCGGGAGGGCCGAAGAAATGTCCTACAATGAGCAGTTCTTC; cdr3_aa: CASSLSGRAEEMSYNEQFF
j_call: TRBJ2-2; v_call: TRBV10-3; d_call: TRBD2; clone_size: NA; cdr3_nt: TGTGCCATCAGTGCCCTTAAACCTGCGCGCGGGGGGCTGAGCGGGGAGCTGTTTTTT; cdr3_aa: CAISALKPARGGLSGELFF
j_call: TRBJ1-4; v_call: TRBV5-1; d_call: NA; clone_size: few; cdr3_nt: TGCGCCAGCAGCCCGGAGGGGCAGGGCTCATCTAATGAAAAACTGTTTTTT; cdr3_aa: CASSPEGQGSSNEKLFF
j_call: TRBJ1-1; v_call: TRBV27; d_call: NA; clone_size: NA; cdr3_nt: TGTGCCAGCAGGCCGTCCTTAAACATGAACACTGAAGCTTTCTTT; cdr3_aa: CASRPSLNMNTEAFF
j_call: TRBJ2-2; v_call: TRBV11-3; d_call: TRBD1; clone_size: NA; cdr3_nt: TGTGCCAGCAAGAAGGGGGACAGGGGTGGGACCGGGGAGCTGTTTTTT; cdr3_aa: CASKKGDRGGTGELFF
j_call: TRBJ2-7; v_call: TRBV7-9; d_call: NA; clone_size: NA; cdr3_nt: TGTGCCAGCGCTCAGGGGAACGAGCAGTACTTC; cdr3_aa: CASAQGNEQYF